The 3 T cell receptor beta chains reported below all come from one sample, sequenced in a study of shared clonotypes between healthy human individuals. Some clones are missing from TCRdb's copy, which holds only in-frame ones; the method was immunoSEQ multiplex PCR. The repertoire consists of some 1,600,000 clones, with under 99% occurring once and the leading ten covering less than 0.55%. The sequenced material came from naive CD4+ T cells sorted from blood. As for subset: CD45RA+ positively selected. These receptors came from a man between 25 and 39 years old in good health.

A single count supports this clone. The V call is TRBV4-2, the J call TRBJ2-7; 10 bases agree with TRBD2. Per germline, CDR1 LGHNA and CDR2 YNFKEQ. This CDR3 is built from 20 residues. The junction had 15 bases not matched to a gene; V was cut back by 0 bases and J by 1 base. The CDR3 is CASSQDLNPSGSPDSYEQYF. CDR3 bases: TGTGCCAGCAGCCAAGATTTGAACCCTAGCGGGAGTCCCGATTCCTACGAGCAGTACTTC.

The chain carries TRBV5-6 and TRBJ2-7; D is possibly TRBD1 or TRBD2 (5 bases each). CDR3 size: 16 residues. Germline V gene sequence: CDR1 SGHDT, CDR2 YYEEEE. The ends were cut back, 4 bases at V and 2 bases at J, with 19 bases in the middle. The CDR3 DNA sequence: TGTGCCAGCAGCCCGCGCCCCGGGACGGGAACCTACGAGCAGTACTTC. Protein: CASSPRPGTGTYEQYF. The variable domain in full, completed from reference TRBV5-6 and TRBJ2-7, reads DAGVTQSPTHLIKTRGQQVTLRCSPKSGHDTVSWYQQALGQGPQFIFQYYEEEERQRGNFPDRFSGHQFPNYSSELNVNALLLGDSALYLCASSPRPGTGTYEQYFGPGTRLTVT.

The CDR3 here is CASSLLAGLGETQYF. The CDR3 region has the DNA TGCGCCAGCAGCTTGCTAGCGGGTCTTGGAGAGACCCAGTACTTC. The chain combines TRBV5-1 with TRBJ2-5; the match to TRBD2 covers 8 bases. This CDR3 comprises 15 residues. The J segment lost 4 bases and the V segment lost 1 base, leaving 6 bases of the junction unmatched. CDR1 and CDR2 (germline): SGHRS, YFSETQ.